Sequencing of this TCR beta chain was carried out in a study of CD8+CD57+ T cells in acquired aplastic anemia. Background on the study: Sorted CD4+ and CD8+ cells yielded DNA averaging about 2.9 ug.

Genomic DNA, serving as template, underwent TCR beta VDJ and CDR3 profiling. TCRdb re-called the reads through MiXCR, storing one row per CDR3 protein. This repertoire shows 150,000 to 200,000 distinct CDR3 sequences, 64% found once; its top ten account for 46%. About this clonotype: Its antigen is unknown.

The V and J ends lost 7 bases and 3 bases, in that order; junction bases with no gene match: 5. Germline V gives CDR1 ENHRY, CDR2 SYGVKD. CDR3 size: 13 residues. The study, taken as a whole, reports: Levels of CD8+ Simpson's diversity were not significantly distinct in patients versus controls. Between patients and controls, 25 to 30 CD8+ CDR3 sequences were found in common.

This sequence was found in a human donor with severe aplastic anemia or a healthy control (not recorded which). Specimen: sorted CD4+, CD8+, or CD8+CD57+ T cells (not recorded which) from PBMCs. The chain employs TRBV10-3 and TRBJ1-2; 7 positions match TRBD1. CDR3 loop: CAITLDRDYGYTF. The CDR3 DNA is TGTGCCATCACCCTCGACAGGGACTATGGCTACACCTTC.